The next 29 T cell receptor beta chains were all read from a single sample in a study of blood T cell repertoires in COVID-19. Measured with immunoSEQ multiplex PCR; TCRdb has only the in-frame clones, and not every one. The data show about 170,000 clones, approximately 86% seen once. The specimen sequenced was peripheral blood. Receptor source: a woman older than 75 with active or convalescent COVID-19.

The CDR3 DNA sequence: TGTGCCAGCAGCTTAGGAAGGGGGACTAGCGGGACCAATGAGCAGTTCTTC. The encoded protein is CASSLGRGTSGTNEQFF. The chain is built from TRBV7-9 and TRBJ2-1; TRBD2 matches 13 bases. The CDR3 extends over 17 amino acids. The germline CDR1 and CDR2 sequences are SEHNR and FQNEAQ (reference sequence). J gave up 6 bases and V 1 base, and 6 bases lay outside the gene matches.

The chain recombines TRBV30 with TRBJ2-6; D is undetermined. CDR3 length: 17 amino acids. V was pared by 4 bases and J by 0 bases, with 16 bases between. The germline CDR1 and CDR2 sequences are GTSNPN and SVGIG (reference sequence). The DNA of the CDR3 is TGTGCCTGGACACCGGGTACTCTATCCTCTGGGGCCAACGTCCTGACTTTC. It is translated as CAWTPGTLSSGANVLTF.

The rearrangement links TRBV2 to TRBJ2-5, with 9 nucleotides matching TRBD2. The CDR3 totals 14 residues. V was pared by 6 bases and J by 2 bases, with 4 bases of the junction left unmatched. Germline lookup yields CDR1 SNHLY and CDR2 FYNNEI. CDR3 nucleotide sequence: TGTGCCAGCAGGCGTCTAGCGGGACAAGAGACCCAGTACTTC. Protein product: CASRRLAGQETQYF. Full variable domain (remainder filled in from reference TRBV2 and TRBJ2-5): EPEVTQTPSHQVTQMGQEVILRCVPISNHLYFYWYRQILGQKVEFLVSFYNNEISEKSEIFDDQFSVERPDGSNFTLKIRSTKLEDSAMYFCASRRLAGQETQYFGPGTRLLVL.

The DNA for the CDR3 is TGTGCCAGTAGTGAAGGGACAGCAAATCAGCCCCAGCATTTT. Translation gives CASSEGTANQPQHF. The V call is TRBV19, the J call TRBJ1-5; 7 nucleotides line up with TRBD1. The CDR3 has 14 amino acids. Germline V lookup: CDR1 LNHDA, CDR2 SQIVND (reference sequence). Trimming took 5 bases from V and 4 from J; bases not matched to a gene: 5.

V is TRBV6-1 and J is TRBJ1-1, with a possible D match to TRBD1 (5 bases). Trimming pared 1 base from V and 11 bases from J, leaving 11 bases between. The CDR3 extends over 12 amino acids. Germline CDR1 is MNHNS and CDR2 is SASEGT. CDR3 DNA sequence: TGTGCCAGCAGTGAAGGGGAGGGGTGGGCTTTCTTT. Translated, it gives CASSEGEGWAFF.

This clone was counted a single time. The J gene is TRBJ2-6, the V gene TRBV5-4; TRBD2 is a possible D gene (6 bases). Trimming removed 4 bases from V and 2 bases from J, with 7 bases in between. The germline gives CDR1 SGHNT, CDR2 YYREEE (reference sequence). The CDR3 is made up of 14 amino acids. The CDR3, as DNA: TGTGCCAGCAGCGGAGGGCCTGGGGCCAACGTCCTGACTTTC. Protein product: CASSGGPGANVLTF.

The chain is built from TRBV19 and TRBJ2-5, with D possibly being TRBD2 (7 bases). V lost 5 bases, J lost 3 bases, and 13 bases lay in between. Germline V gene lookup returns CDR1 LNHDA and CDR2 SQIVND (reference sequence). The CDR3 runs to 14 residues. Here the CDR3 DNA reads TGTGCCAGTAGTTTTGGGGGGGGCGAAGAGACCCAGTACTTC. It translates to CASSFGGGEETQYF.

V usage is TRBV20-1 and J usage is TRBJ1-4, with D possibly being TRBD1 (6 bases). The germline V and J ends were trimmed by 3 bases and 7 bases, with 15 bases remaining between them. Germline CDR1 is DFQATT and CDR2 is SNEGSKA (reference sequence). The CDR3 covers 14 residues. Here the CDR3 reads CSASVRQGTEKLFF. The CDR3 DNA reads as TGCAGTGCTAGTGTCCGCCAGGGGACTGAAAAACTGTTTTTT.

This clone occurred once. The chain joins TRBV5-1 to TRBJ2-7, with D possibly matching TRBD2 (6 bases). Looked up from germline, CDR1 is SGHRS and CDR2 is YFSETQ. Deletions cut 5 bases from V and 0 bases from J, with 12 bases between. The CDR3 loop spans 14 amino acids. CDR3 in amino acids: CASSRDSYSYEQYF. CDR3 coding DNA: TGCGCCAGCAGTCGGGACTCCTACTCCTACGAGCAGTACTTC. The full variable domain, in which reference TRBV5-1 and TRBJ2-7 provide the parts outside the CDR3, is KAGVTQTPRYLIKTRGQQVTLSCSPISGHRSVSWYQQTPGQGLQFLFEYFSETQRNKGNFPGRFSGRQFSNSRSEMNVSTLELGDSALYLCASSRDSYSYEQYFGPGTRLTVT.

The chain carries TRBV5-1 and TRBJ2-1, with D possibly being TRBD2 (6 bases). The CDR3 has 16 amino acids. The germline V gene has CDR1 SGHRS and CDR2 YFSETQ. Trimming took 5 bases from V and 6 from J, leaving 21 bases between them. CDR3 in DNA: TGCGCCAGCAGTCCTTTGGCGGGAATGCCCGGCAATGAGCAGTTCTTC. Its protein is CASSPLAGMPGNEQFF.

This chain uses TRBV7-9 with TRBJ2-2; 12 bases are shared with TRBD2. Germline assignment: CDR1 SEHNR and CDR2 FQNEAQ (reference sequence). The length of the CDR3 is 17 residues. Unmatched junction bases numbered 5, after V lost 1 base and J lost 5 bases. The DNA of the CDR3 is TGTGCCAGCAGCTTAGGACTAGCGGGAGATTATACCGGGGAGCTGTTTTTT. The encoded protein is CASSLGLAGDYTGELFF.

V usage is TRBV5-1 and J usage is TRBJ1-2, with D tentatively TRBD1 (6 bases). CDR3 length equals 13 residues. The ends were cut back, 4 bases at V and 8 bases at J, with 15 bases in the middle. Germline CDR1 and CDR2: SGHRS and YFSETQ. The CDR3 nucleotides read TGCGCCAGCAGCGCACAGGGAGAAGGAGGCTACACCTTC. It specifies CASSAQGEGGYTF.

The V and J genes are TRBV12-3 or TRBV12-4 and TRBJ2-7, with TRBD2 matching 10 bases. The CDR3 is made up of 13 amino acids. Unmatched junction bases numbered 5, after V lost 5 bases and J lost 7 bases. The CDR3 nucleotides are TGTGCCAGCAGTCTTCTAGCGGGAGTTGAGCAGTACTTC. It codes for CASSLLAGVEQYF.

A remark on this clone: Additional DNA sequences in this sample encode the identical CDR3. J is TRBJ1-6 and V is TRBV3-1 (or the pseudogene TRBV3-2), with TRBD1 matching over 7 bases. J was trimmed by 9 bases and V by 1 base; bases with no gene match: 3. The CDR3 extends over 14 amino acids. The germline V gene encodes CDR1 LGHDT and CDR2 YNNKEL (reference sequence). The CDR3 spells CASSQGQGSSPLHF. CDR3 nucleotides: TGTGCCAGCAGCCAAGGACAGGGAAGTTCACCCCTCCACTTT.

The V call is TRBV12-5, the J call TRBJ2-5, with D perhaps matching TRBD1 (6 bases). Germline V gene data show CDR1 as LGHNT and CDR2 as FRNRAP. Deletions cut 6 bases from V and 0 bases from J, with 11 bases between. CDR3 length: 14 residues. CDR3 residues: CASGYQGNQETQYF. CDR3 nucleotide sequence: TGTGCTAGTGGCTACCAGGGGAACCAAGAGACCCAGTACTTC.

This clone appeared a single time. The rearrangement uses TRBV5-4 and TRBJ2-1, with 7 bases matching TRBD2. The germline V gene encodes CDR1 SGHNT and CDR2 YYREEE (reference sequence). This CDR3 is 14 amino acids long. Trimming cost V 4 bases and J 8 bases; bases outside gene matches: 9. Here the CDR3 reads CASSTIAGVDEQFF. CDR3 sequence (DNA): TGTGCCAGCAGCACGATCGCGGGGGTGGATGAGCAGTTCTTC.

This clone was counted between two and nine times. This sample includes further DNA sequences coding for the same CDR3. J is TRBJ1-5 and V is TRBV10-3, with 10 bases that match TRBD1. CDR1 and CDR2 from the germline V gene are ENHRY and SYGVKD. Trimming took 6 bases from V and 4 from J; bases not matched to a gene: 3. The CDR3 totals 14 residues. DNA for the CDR3: TGTGCCATCAGAGCGGACAGGGGGAATCAGCCCCAGCATTTT. Translating gives CAIRADRGNQPQHF.

The chain carries TRBV6-6 and TRBJ2-1; 10 bases line up with TRBD1. Germline V gives CDR1 MNHNY, CDR2 SVGAGI (reference sequence). The length of the CDR3 is 15 residues. V was pared by 7 bases and J by 5 bases, with 8 bases of the junction left unmatched. CDR3 nucleotides: TGTGCCAGCAAGGCGGACAGGGGGGGAGACAATGAGCAGTTCTTC. Its translation is CASKADRGGDNEQFF.

V usage is TRBV3-1 (or the pseudogene TRBV3-2) and J usage is TRBJ1-4, with D perhaps TRBD1 (6 bases). Trimming pared 1 base from V and 7 bases from J, leaving 13 bases between. In germline, CDR1 is LGHDT, CDR2 YNNKEL (reference sequence). The CDR3 totals 15 residues. CDR3 sequence (DNA): TGTGCCAGCAGCCAAGTGGCACAGGGAAGTGAAAAACTGTTTTTT. Amino acids: CASSQVAQGSEKLFF.

The chain employs TRBV4-2 and TRBJ2-1, with 7 bases that match TRBD1. CDR1 and CDR2 (germline): LGHNA, YNFKEQ. The J segment lost 4 bases and the V segment lost 2 bases, leaving 2 bases of the junction unmatched. This CDR3 comprises 14 residues. The CDR3 DNA sequence: TGTGCCAGCAGCCAATGGGGACAGTACAATGAGCAGTTCTTC. It translates to CASSQWGQYNEQFF.

This chain joins TRBV18 and TRBJ1-6, with 10 positions matching TRBD1. Germline values: CDR1 KGHSH, CDR2 LQKENI. The CDR3 is 15 residues long. V was pared by 6 bases and J by 8 bases, with 7 bases of the junction left unmatched. DNA for the CDR3: TGTGCCAGCTCGTTCGACAGGGGGCAAGATTCACCCCTCCACTTT. Protein product: CASSFDRGQDSPLHF.

This chain connects TRBV6-6 to TRBJ2-7, with a tentative D call TRBD1 (6 bases). Germline V gene sequence: CDR1 MNHNY, CDR2 SVGAGI (reference sequence). V dropped 3 bases and J dropped 7 bases, with 10 bases sitting between them. This CDR3 spans 12 amino acids. The chain's CDR3 is CASSYTRGEQYF. Here the CDR3 DNA reads TGTGCCAGCAGTTATACAAGGGGGGAGCAGTACTTC.

The V and J genes are TRBV5-4 and TRBJ2-7; D might be TRBD1 (6 bases). V gave up 4 bases and J gave up 3 bases, with 14 bases separating them. CDR1 is SGHNT, CDR2 YYREEE, per germline (reference sequence). CDR3 length equals 14 residues. The CDR3 region is CASSPGTINYEQYF. In nucleotides, the CDR3 is TGTGCCAGCAGCCCCGGGACAATAAACTACGAGCAGTACTTC. The whole variable domain, remainder taken from reference TRBV5-4 and TRBJ2-7, is ETGVTQSPTHLIKTRGQQVTLRCSSQSGHNTVSWYQQALGQGPQFIFQYYREEENGRGNFPPRFSGLQFPNYSSELNVNALELDDSALYLCASSPGTINYEQYFGPGTRLTVT.

Worth noting for this clone: One end of the junction fails to match germline, which may point to a read error. The V call is TRBV11-1, the J call TRBJ1-2; 7 nucleotides agree with TRBD1. CDR1 is SGHAT and CDR2 is FQDESV in the germline V gene (reference sequence). The CDR3 spans 15 residues. The CDR3 region is CVSSNTGDSYYGYTF. Written as DNA, the CDR3 is TGTGTCAGCAGCAACACGGGGGACAGCTACTATGGCTACACCTTC.

J is TRBJ1-5 and V is TRBV6-5; D gene uncertain. This CDR3 region has 13 residues. Germline CDR1 reads MNHEY; CDR2 reads SVGAGI. V dropped 0 bases and J dropped 8 bases, with 8 bases sitting between them. CDR3 coding DNA: TGTGCCAGCAGTTACTCGAGTTATGAGCCCCAGCATTTT. Residues: CASSYSSYEPQHF.

CDR3 coding DNA: TGTGCCAGCAGTCGCGGACACTTCAACACCGGGGAGCTGTTTTTT. As protein: CASSRGHFNTGELFF. This chain connects TRBV6-5 to TRBJ2-2, with D possibly TRBD1 on 5 matching bases. The CDR3 length is 15 residues. CDR1 and CDR2 (germline): MNHEY, SVGAGI. Trimming shortened V by 5 bases and J by 2 bases, and 12 bases separated the two germline ends.

This clone was seen only once. The rearrangement joins TRBV5-1 to TRBJ1-1; 10 bases are a match to TRBD1. V gave up 3 bases and J gave up 1 base; unmatched junction bases: 3. CDR3 length: 15 residues. The germline V gene encodes CDR1 SGHRS and CDR2 YFSETQ. CDR3 nucleotide sequence: TGCGCCAGCAGCTCGGGACAGGGGCCGAACACTGAAGCTTTCTTT. It translates to CASSSGQGPNTEAFF.

The chain employs TRBV7-2 and TRBJ2-3, with D possibly matching TRBD1 (6 bases). This CDR3 is 18 amino acids long. Germline-derived CDR1 and CDR2 are SGHTA and FQGNSA. V was shortened by 1 base and J by 1 base, with 18 bases between the two germline ends. The CDR3 here is CASSLEIYSRGRTDTQYF. Written as DNA, the CDR3 is TGTGCCAGCAGCTTAGAGATTTACAGCAGGGGTCGCACAGATACGCAGTATTTT.

This chain connects TRBV6-1 to TRBJ1-2; D is uncertain. The CDR3 runs to 15 residues. Germline V lookup: CDR1 MNHNS, CDR2 SASEGT. V was clipped by 1 base and J by 4 bases, with 13 bases between them. The CDR3 nucleotides read TGTGCCAGCAGTGAAGTTACTCAGGCCAGCTATGGCTACACCTTC. The encoded protein is CASSEVTQASYGYTF.